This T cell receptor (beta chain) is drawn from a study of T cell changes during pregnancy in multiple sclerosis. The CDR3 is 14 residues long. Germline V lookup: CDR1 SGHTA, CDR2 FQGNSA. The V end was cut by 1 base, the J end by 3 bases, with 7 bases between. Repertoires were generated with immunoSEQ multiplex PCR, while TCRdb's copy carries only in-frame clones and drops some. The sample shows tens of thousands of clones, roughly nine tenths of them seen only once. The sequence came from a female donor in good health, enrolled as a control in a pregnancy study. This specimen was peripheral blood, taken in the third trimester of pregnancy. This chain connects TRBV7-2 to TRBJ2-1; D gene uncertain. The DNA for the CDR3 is TGTGCCAGCAGCTTAGATTCTAGCTACAATGAGCAGTTCTTC. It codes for CASSLDSSYNEQFF.